This T cell receptor (beta chain) comes out of a study of radiation and T cells in renal cell carcinoma. In the study overall: Nephrectomy followed 15 Gy stereotactic body radiation by 4 weeks.

The CDR3 consists of 15 residues. V lost 7 bases and J 0 bases, leaving 13 bases between the germline ends. Germline V gene lookup returns CDR1 LGHNA and CDR2 YNFKEQ. As for this clone: The target antigen is unknown.

TCRdb's copy holds only in-frame clones and misses some; the assay was immunoSEQ multiplex PCR. The profile shows some 120,000 clones, 88% of them singletons. Study results and limitations: Top tumor clonotypes rose in blood 2 weeks post-radiation, then contracted. No pretreatment tumor biopsies were available for baseline clonotypes.

As for time point: blood 2 weeks post-SBRT. Treatment specified: 15 Gy SBRT to primary tumor, nephrectomy 4 weeks later. Radiation-treated patients gave blood at baseline, week 2 and week 4. The clonotype was recovered from a woman between 65 and 79 years old with renal cell carcinoma. The J gene is TRBJ1-3, the V gene TRBV4-2; a possible D gene is TRBD1 (6 bases). The sample here was blood, taken from a patient whose treatment included radiotherapy and nephrectomy. This CDR3 reads CASTERGSSGNTIYF. The CDR3 DNA reads as TGTGCCAGCACAGAAAGGGGGAGCTCTGGAAACACCATATATTTT.